The 12 T cell receptor beta chains reported below all come from one sample, sequenced in a study of T cells in Graves' hyperthyroidism and ophthalmopathy (dated by TCRdb to the late 2010s). Library preparation used multiplex PCR. Sequencing was carried out with an Illumina HiSeq 2000. TCR beta CDR3 regions were amplified from RNA transcripts. A first-round RT-PCR of the TCR CDR3 used the HTBI primer set with the Qiagen OneStep RT-PCR kit. TCRdb trimmed public reads at Q25 via fastp, called clones via MiXCR and kept in-frame beta chains. When rows share a CDR3 protein, they turn into one entry using the most common DNA and genes. In all, the sample holds around 800,000 distinct CDR3 sequences, and around 39% of those were seen once. The top ten clonotypes cover about 9% of the sample. Sequences were obtained from blood. These receptors all stem from a man younger than 35 with Graves' hyperthyroidism.

As to this clonotype: The CDR3 end shows no conserved phenylalanine or tryptophan, and so a read error is likely. The CDR3 is CASRPGNAEFHEQYL. The CDR3 DNA reads TGTGCCAGCAGGCCCGGAAACGCGGAATTCCACGAGCAGTACCTC. V is TRBV7-9 and J is TRBJ2-7; D is ambiguous. The CDR3 is made up of 15 amino acids. Germline lookup yields CDR1 SEHNR and CDR2 FQNEAQ (reference sequence). Trimming stripped 6 bases from V and 5 bases from J, with 20 bases between.

This clonotype has at least ten counts. The chain links TRBV15 to TRBJ2-5, with a tentative D call TRBD1 (6 bases). Trimming stripped 0 bases from V and 2 bases from J, with 13 bases between. Per germline, CDR1 LNHNV and CDR2 YYDKDF (reference sequence). There are 16 residues in the CDR3. The CDR3 protein is CATSRDLKGTQETQYF. The CDR3 coding sequence is TGTGCCACCAGCAGAGATCTCAAGGGGACACAAGAGACCCAGTACTTC. The entire variable domain, with the rest obtained from reference TRBV15 and TRBJ2-5, is as follows: DAMVIQNPRYQVTQFGKPVTLSCSQTLNHNVMYWYQQKSSQAPKLLFHYYDKDFNNEADTPDNFQSRRPNTSFCFLDIRSPGLGDTAMYLCATSRDLKGTQETQYFGPGTRLLVL.

The chain joins TRBV12-3 or TRBV12-4 to TRBJ1-1; D not resolved. The CDR3 runs to 13 residues. V was pared by 8 bases and J by 4 bases, with 14 bases between. The CDR3 coding sequence is TGTGCCAGCGGACTGGCCCTGGGCACTGAAGCTTTCTTT. This gives the protein CASGLALGTEAFF.

This clonotype was seen at least ten times. The chain links TRBV2 to TRBJ1-5; maybe TRBD1 (5 bases). Germline-derived CDR1 and CDR2 are SNHLY and FYNNEI. V was cut by 3 bases and J by 9 bases, with 18 bases left in between. CDR3 length equals 15 residues. CDR3 loop: CASSDWSGERGPQHF. In DNA, the CDR3 is TGTGCCAGCAGTGATTGGTCGGGCGAGAGGGGGCCCCAGCATTTT.

In its sample, this clonotype was seen a few times. The chain has TRBV12-3 or TRBV12-4 and TRBJ2-5, with D possibly matching TRBD2 (5 bases). Trimming removed 11 bases at V and 5 bases at J, with 24 bases between. The CDR3 length is 15 residues. The DNA for the CDR3 is TGTGCCCATACTGAGGAAGGGAGTAAATCGGAGACCCAGTACTTC. It yields the protein CAHTEEGSKSETQYF.

The chain combines TRBV10-1 with TRBJ2-1; D call uncertain. The J call may be faulty, since TRBJ2-7 better matches the DNA end. The CDR3 covers 14 residues. Germline CDR1 is WNHNN and CDR2 is SYGVQD (reference sequence). Here the CDR3 DNA reads TGCGCCAGCAGTGATGACCCTACCTACAATGAGCAGTACTTC. It is translated as CASSDDPTYNEQYF.

Note on this clonotype: A much larger clone is a single base away; this may be a read error. The chain uses TRBV9 and TRBJ1-1; D call uncertain. Germline CDR1 SGDLS, CDR2 YYNGEE. This CDR3 spans 9 amino acids. CDR3 bases: TGTGCCAACAGCTCTGAAGCTTTCTTT. It specifies CANSSEAFF. Combining the CDR3 with reference TRBV9 and TRBJ1-1 gives the whole variable domain DSGVTQTPKHLITATGQRVTLRCSPRSGDLSVYWYQQSLDQGLQFLIQYYNGEERAKGNILERFSAQQFPDLHSELNLSSLELGDSALYFCANSSEAFFGQGTRLTVV.

This clonotype was counted many times. V usage is TRBV2 and J usage is TRBJ1-1; possibly TRBD1 for D (6 bases). The CDR3 runs to 12 residues. Germline CDR1 and CDR2: SNHLY and FYNNEI. Trimming pared 11 bases from V and 2 bases from J, leaving 12 bases between. CDR3 nucleotides: TGTGCCGGACGGACAGCAAACACTGAAGCTTTCTTT. Its translation is CAGRTANTEAFF.

The chain employs TRBV29-1 and TRBJ1-2, with D perhaps matching TRBD1 (5 bases). Germline CDR1 SQVTM, CDR2 ANQGSEA. The V and J ends lost 7 bases and 7 bases respectively, with 16 bases between them. The CDR3 totals 12 residues. The CDR3 loop is CSDTRDLGGYTF. The CDR3 DNA follows: TGCAGCGACACCCGGGACTTAGGTGGCTACACCTTC. Full variable domain (missing parts from reference TRBV29-1 and TRBJ1-2): SAVISQKPSRDICQRGTSLTIQCQVDSQVTMMFWYRQQPGQSLTLIATANQGSEATYESGFVIDKFPISRPNLTFSTLTVSNMSPEDSSIYLCSDTRDLGGYTFGSGTRLTVV.

This clonotype was detected ten times or more. The V gene is TRBV25-1, the J gene TRBJ1-3; D remains unclear. Trimming cost V 1 base and J 6 bases, with 7 bases left between them. The CDR3 is made up of 13 amino acids. CDR1 and CDR2 from the germline V gene are MGHDK and SYGVNS. This CDR3 is CASSEFNLNTIYF. For the CDR3, the DNA is TGTGCCAGCAGTGAATTTAATCTAAACACCATATATTTT.

V usage is TRBV5-6 and J usage is TRBJ2-7, with D hard to call. V was clipped by 3 bases and J by 4 bases, with 11 bases between them. The CDR3 has 13 amino acids. Germline CDR1 reads SGHDT; CDR2 reads YYEEEE. The CDR3 bases are TGTGCCAGCAGCTCCCCACGCATGTACGAGCAGTACTTC. It encodes CASSSPRMYEQYF.

This clonotype was detected many times. The chain joins TRBV29-1 to TRBJ1-1; the D is unclear. Germline values: CDR1 SQVTM, CDR2 ANQGSEA. This CDR3 is 14 amino acids long. The ends were cut back, 4 bases at V and 3 bases at J, with 15 bases in the middle. DNA of the CDR3: TGCAGCGTTGTTGAGCTGGGGAAGGACACTGAAGCTTTCTTT. Translation: CSVVELGKDTEAFF.